The T cell receptor beta chain described here comes from a study of siplizumab effects on memory and regulatory T cells. The V gene lost 4 bases and the J gene lost 7 bases, with 11 bases spanning the gap. The CDR3 consists of 11 residues. Germline CDR1 SQVTM, CDR2 ANQGSEA. The method was immunoSEQ multiplex PCR; TCRdb's version includes in-frame clones alone and lacks a portion of them. Of approximately 100,000 clones detected, more than 85% appear once; the ten largest clones hold 2.6%. The chain couples TRBV29-1 to TRBJ2-7; no clear D gene. The origin of this receptor is a human donor in good health. Some clones in this sample may be carry-over from other donors' samples. Input material: CD4+ T cells sorted from blood. The CDR3 spells CSVGLVGEQYF. CDR3 nucleotides: TGCAGCGTTGGGCTAGTAGGAGAGCAGTACTTC.